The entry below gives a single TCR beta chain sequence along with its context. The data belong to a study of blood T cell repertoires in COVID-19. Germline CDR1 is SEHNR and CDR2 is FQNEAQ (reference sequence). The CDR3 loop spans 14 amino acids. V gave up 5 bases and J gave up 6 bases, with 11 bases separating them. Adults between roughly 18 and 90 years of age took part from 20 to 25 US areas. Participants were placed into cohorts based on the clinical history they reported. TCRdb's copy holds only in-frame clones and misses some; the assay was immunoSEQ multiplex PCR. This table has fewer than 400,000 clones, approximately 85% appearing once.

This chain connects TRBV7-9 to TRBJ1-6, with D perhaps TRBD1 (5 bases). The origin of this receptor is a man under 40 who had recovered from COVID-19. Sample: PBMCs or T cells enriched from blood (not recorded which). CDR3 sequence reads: CASSRSDSNSPLHF. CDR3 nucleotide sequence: TGTGCCAGCAGCCGGTCCGACAGTAATTCACCCCTCCACTTT.